Sequencing of this TCR beta chain was carried out in a study of blood T cell repertoires in COVID-19. On the study more broadly: The origin of the acute and convalescent COVID-19 samples was the United States, Italy and Spain. Sources were T cells, B-cell-depleted T cells, or PBMCs; the material itself was cDNA or gDNA.

The CDR3 covers 15 residues. The germline CDR1 and CDR2 sequences are KGHSH and LQKENI. The J segment lost 4 bases and the V segment lost 5 bases, leaving 7 bases of the junction unmatched. Authors' methods: Estimates of nucleated cell counts were drawn from the amplification of reference gene primers. The method was immunoSEQ multiplex PCR; TCRdb's version includes in-frame clones alone and lacks a portion of them. D and trimming were read from the DNA, whereas the V and J calls and clone size are those reported in that table. The table shows more than 100,000 clones, with about 85% occurring only once.

The V gene is TRBV18, the J gene TRBJ2-1; TRBD2 agrees at 8 bases. This TCR was sampled from a man in his forties or fifties in a cohort sampled during active COVID-19. Sequences were obtained from peripheral blood. The CDR3 region has the DNA TGTGCCAGCTCAACCGGGGGGGGACTATACAATGAGCAGTTCTTC. Translating it yields CASSTGGGLYNEQFF.